The 10 T cell receptor beta chains below come from one sample, sequenced in a study of T-cell reconstitution after alpha-beta-depleted transplantation in children. TCRbeta library construction was performed incorporating unique molecular identifiers. TCRdb re-called the PCR reads with MiXCR, one entry per CDR3 protein. This table has around 410,000 distinct CDR3 sequences, approximately 10% appearing once. The input for sequencing was PBMCs from the stem cell graft donor, taken from the stem cell graft. The receptors were gathered from a human donor who donated a stem cell graft to a child with acute myeloid leukemia.

The V call is TRBV14, the J call TRBJ2-5, with D maybe TRBD1 (5 bases). V was shortened by 5 bases and J by 1 base, with 14 bases between the two germline ends. Germline CDR1 reads SGHDN; CDR2 reads FVKESK. CDR3 length: 15 amino acids. The CDR3 DNA follows: TGTGCCAGCAGCTTAGGGGTGCAGATCCAAGAGACCCAGTACTTC. Translation: CASSLGVQIQETQYF.

The chain combines TRBV24-1 with TRBJ2-1; possibly TRBD2 for D (6 bases). This CDR3 spans 15 amino acids. Germline assignment: CDR1 KGHDR and CDR2 SFDVKD. V was clipped by 5 bases and J by 2 bases, with 12 bases between them. The CDR3 spells CATSVGGSTYNEQFF. CDR3 sequence (DNA): TGTGCCACCAGTGTGGGGGGTAGCACCTACAATGAGCAGTTCTTC.

In DNA, the CDR3 is TGCGCCAGCAGCCAAGGGAGGGGACAGACCTACGAGCAGTACTTC. Translated, it gives CASSQGRGQTYEQYF. The J gene is TRBJ2-7, the V gene TRBV4-3; maybe TRBD1 (7 bases). Germline loops: CDR1 LGHNA, CDR2 YSLEER. The CDR3 contains 15 residues. With 1 base removed from V and 2 bases from J, the gap between germline ends came to 12 bases.

This rearrangement joins TRBV27 to TRBJ2-1; D unresolved. This CDR3 is built from 15 residues. V was shortened by 1 base and J by 5 bases, with 12 bases between the two germline ends. Germline-derived CDR1 and CDR2 are MNHEY and SMNVEV (reference sequence). CDR3 region: CASSLLGGRDNEQFF. CDR3 DNA: TGTGCCAGCAGTTTATTAGGCGGTAGGGACAATGAGCAGTTCTTC.

In this sample, this clonotype turned up many times. The chain carries TRBV20-1 and TRBJ2-5; 8 bases fit TRBD2. The trim removed 1 base at V and 2 bases at J, leaving 3 bases unmatched. CDR3 length equals 14 residues. The V gene's germline CDR1 is DFQATT and CDR2 SNEGSKA (reference sequence). CDR3 region: CSARAGGGQETQYF. CDR3 nucleotides: TGCAGTGCTAGAGCGGGAGGGGGACAAGAGACCCAGTACTTC.

This chain connects TRBV6-1 to TRBJ2-1, with 13 bases matching TRBD2. Per germline, CDR1 MNHNS and CDR2 SASEGT. The CDR3 loop spans 16 amino acids. Trimming removed 8 bases from V and 3 bases from J; junction bases left unmatched: 7. CDR3 nucleotides: TGTGCCAGCGGACCGGGACTAGCGGGATTCTACAATGAGCAGTTCTTC. This sequence encodes CASGPGLAGFYNEQFF.

V gene TRBV5-4 combines with J gene TRBJ2-3; D might be TRBD1 (5 bases). V was shortened by 4 bases and J by 4 bases, with 13 bases between the two germline ends. Germline values: CDR1 SGHNT, CDR2 YYREEE (reference sequence). The CDR3 contains 14 residues. CDR3 loop: CASSDRRSPDTQYF. In nucleotides, the CDR3 is TGTGCCAGCAGCGACAGAAGGAGTCCAGATACGCAGTATTTT.

The chain links TRBV12-3 or TRBV12-4 to TRBJ1-5; D ambiguous. The germline V and J ends were trimmed by 3 bases and 0 bases, with 12 bases remaining between them. The CDR3 runs 16 residues. The CDR3 region has the DNA TGTGCCAGCAGTTTCCAGCAATTTGATAGCAATCAGCCCCAGCATTTT. Translated: CASSFQQFDSNQPQHF.

V gene TRBV18 combines with J gene TRBJ1-5; 8 bases fit TRBD1. Germline assignment: CDR1 KGHSH and CDR2 LQKENI. The CDR3 length is 15 residues. Trimming took 2 bases from V and 5 from J; bases not matched to a gene: 5. The CDR3 DNA is TGTGCCAGCTCACCAACCAGGGGGCGAGATCAGCCCCAGCATTTT. Translated, it gives CASSPTRGRDQPQHF.

The chain is built from TRBV20-1 and TRBJ2-4; D is ambiguous. This CDR3 spans 13 amino acids. From germline, CDR1 is DFQATT and CDR2 SNEGSKA (reference sequence). Trimming removed 0 bases from V and 4 bases from J, with 7 bases in between. CDR3 sequence reads: CSARDPAKNIQYF. DNA for the CDR3: TGCAGTGCTAGAGATCCCGCGAAAAACATTCAGTACTTC.